This TCR beta chain was sequenced in a study of T cells in Graves' hyperthyroidism and ophthalmopathy. General study results and limits: In blood, most of the thyroid clonotypes expanded above 0.001 were also present.

This clonotype was seen repeatedly, ten times or more. As yet, its antigen is unknown. What was amplified from RNA transcripts were TCR beta CDR3 regions. The primer set for the first-round RT-PCR of the TCR CDR3 was HTBI. Each CDR3 protein gets one entry after TCRdb re-called the multiplex PCR reads with MiXCR. The sample includes fewer than 550,000 distinct CDR3 sequences, approximately 14% seen only once; the top ten take approximately 14%. This CDR3 spans 16 amino acids. V shed 4 bases and J shed 5 bases, with 18 bases lying between them. CDR1 and CDR2 (germline): SGHTA, FQGNSA. The sequenced material came from blood. The receptor's source is a young woman with Graves' hyperthyroidism. The chain is built from TRBV7-2 and TRBJ2-1; perhaps TRBD1 as D (7 bases). The CDR3 loop is CASSSLRDSFNNEQFF. CDR3 nucleotide sequence: TGTGCCAGCAGCTCCCTGCGGGACAGCTTCAACAATGAGCAGTTCTTC.